The 21 T cell receptor beta chains presented below share a single source sample, sequenced in a study of molecular identifiers for immune sequencing clone quantification. TCRdb reprocessed the PCR reads with MiXCR, giving one entry per CDR3 protein. This sample has approximately 500,000 distinct CDR3 sequences, with roughly 23% found just once. Sequences were obtained from naive CD8+ T cells from blood, with Jurkat cell RNA spiked in. Subset here: FACS-sorted CD8+CD4-CCR7+CD45RA+ naive T cells. These receptors were collected from a human donor in good health. Some libraries in this study had Jurkat cell RNA spiked in.

The chain recombines TRBV27 with TRBJ2-3, with D possibly TRBD2 on 5 matching bases. The germline V gene has CDR1 MNHEY and CDR2 SMNVEV (reference sequence). The CDR3 has 16 amino acids. The germline V and J ends were trimmed by 2 bases and 2 bases, with 14 bases remaining between them. As DNA, the CDR3 is TGTGCCAGCAGTTTAGGCCCAGCGGAATACACAGATACGCAGTATTTT. Residues: CASSLGPAEYTDTQYF.

This clonotype was observed at least ten times. The J gene is TRBJ1-1, the V gene TRBV30; D not certain. The ends were cut back, 2 bases at V and 2 bases at J, with 9 bases in the middle. The CDR3 spans 13 residues. Germline V CDR1 and CDR2: GTSNPN, SVGIG (reference sequence). As DNA, the CDR3 is TGTGCCTGGAGTCATAGTTTTAACACTGAAGCTTTCTTT. Its protein is CAWSHSFNTEAFF.

About this clonotype itself: A much larger clone differs from this one at a single base, so this may be a read error. This chain links TRBV4-3 with TRBJ2-1; the match to TRBD2 covers 7 bases. From germline, CDR1 is LGHNA and CDR2 YSLEER. This CDR3 is 13 amino acids long. The CDR3 nucleotides read TGCGCCAGCATCCAAGTTGCTAGCGGTGAGCAGTTCTTC. The encoded protein is CASIQVASGEQFF.

The V gene is TRBV7-9, the J gene TRBJ2-2; D call uncertain. Germline V gene sequence: CDR1 SEHNR, CDR2 FQNEAQ (reference sequence). With 4 bases removed from V and 2 bases from J, the gap between germline ends came to 11 bases. The CDR3 runs 15 residues. The CDR3 loop is CASSSPRYNTGELFF. DNA for the CDR3: TGTGCCAGCAGCTCCCCAAGATACAACACCGGGGAGCTGTTTTTT.

This clonotype was seen a handful of times. The chain carries TRBV12-3 or TRBV12-4 and TRBJ1-2, with a weak D call TRBD1 (5 bases). The V and J ends lost 4 bases and 4 bases respectively, with 10 bases between them. The CDR3 is made up of 13 amino acids. The CDR3 DNA sequence: TGTGCCAGCAGTTCAGGGTCCCTCTATGGCTACACCTTC. Residues: CASSSGSLYGYTF.

This clonotype was counted many times. The rearrangement uses TRBV11-2 and TRBJ2-7, with 7 bases fitting TRBD2. The CDR3 runs 12 residues. Germline CDR1 reads SGHAT; CDR2 reads FQNNGV. The junction had 4 bases not matched to a gene; V was cut back by 5 bases and J by 6 bases. The CDR3 nucleotides are TGTGCCAGCAGCCTACTAGCGACCGAGCAGTACTTC. This encodes CASSLLATEQYF.

To note about this clonotype: A much more abundant neighbour one base away suggests this may be a read error. V and J are TRBV5-1 and TRBJ2-3, with D possibly matching TRBD1 (5 bases). Per germline, CDR1 SGHRS and CDR2 YFSETQ. CDR3 size: 14 residues. The CDR3 sequence is CASTGQDTTDAQYF. The CDR3 DNA reads as TGCGCCAGCACCGGACAAGATACCACAGATGCGCAGTATTTT.

Here the CDR3 DNA reads TGTGCCAGCAGACATCAGGGCCTGAACACTGAAGCTTTCTTT. This gives the protein CASRHQGLNTEAFF. The V and J genes are TRBV27 and TRBJ1-1; D perhaps matches TRBD1 (5 bases). Trimming shortened V by 6 bases and J by 0 bases, and 11 bases separated the two germline ends. Per the germline V gene, CDR1 is MNHEY and CDR2 is SMNVEV (reference sequence). The CDR3 contains 14 residues.

This chain uses TRBV27 with TRBJ2-7, with 7 bases aligning to TRBD2. The germline V gene has CDR1 MNHEY and CDR2 SMNVEV (reference sequence). Trimming cost V 4 bases and J 2 bases; bases outside gene matches: 5. The CDR3 length is 14 residues. CDR3 bases: TGTGCCAGCAGTTCGGGACTAAAACCCTACGAGCAGTACTTC. Its translation is CASSSGLKPYEQYF.

This clonotype was picked up many times. The chain employs TRBV5-1 and TRBJ1-4; 8 nucleotides agree with TRBD1. CDR3 length: 16 residues. In germline, CDR1 is SGHRS, CDR2 YFSETQ. V lost 3 bases and J lost 11; bases outside the gene matches: 15. CDR3 region: CASSSPQGALPSKLFF. CDR3 in DNA: TGCGCCAGCAGCTCTCCGCAGGGGGCCCTACCGTCTAAACTGTTTTTT.

The gene calls are TRBV30 and TRBJ2-5, with a possible D match to TRBD1 (7 bases). Between the trimmed V and J ends, which lost 4 bases and 4 bases, there was a span of 19 bases. Germline values: CDR1 GTSNPN, CDR2 SVGIG (reference sequence). There are 15 residues in the CDR3. The CDR3 sequence is CAWTRQGDWTETQYF. The CDR3 DNA reads as TGTGCCTGGACCCGTCAGGGGGACTGGACAGAGACCCAGTACTTC.

With respect to this clonotype: Possible read error: a much larger clone is one base away. It is likely a read error, because the conserved phenylalanine at the end of the CDR3 is missing. This sequence joins TRBV28 and TRBJ2-7; D uncertain. This CDR3 comprises 12 residues. Per germline, CDR1 MDHEN and CDR2 SYDVKM. The V end lost 2 bases, the J end lost 4 bases, and 6 bases lay between the germline ends. The CDR3 is CASSLMLYEQYL. CDR3 coding DNA: TGTGCCAGCAGTTTAATGCTATACGAGCAGTACCTC.

Ten or more counts support this clonotype. This chain links TRBV12-3 or TRBV12-4 with TRBJ1-1; TRBD1 aligns across 7 bases. J was trimmed by 0 bases and V by 6 bases; bases with no gene match: 7. This CDR3 region has 15 residues. CDR3 DNA: TGTGCCAGCAGCCCGGGACAGCTAATGAACACTGAAGCTTTCTTT. Encoded protein: CASSPGQLMNTEAFF.

The chain has TRBV3-2 and TRBJ1-3; the table's D call, TRBD1, has no DNA check behind it. TRBV3-2 is a recognized pseudogene. This CDR3 region has 16 residues. The CDR3 DNA follows: TGTGCCAGCAGCCAAAATCACAGGGGACGCGGAAACACCATATATTTT. Amino acids: CASSQNHRGRGNTIYF.

This rearrangement joins TRBV7-9 to TRBJ2-2; TRBD1 is a possible D gene (6 bases). Germline CDR1 and CDR2: SEHNR and FQNEAQ (reference sequence). Trimming removed 2 bases at V and 1 base at J, with 14 bases between. CDR3 length: 17 amino acids. The CDR3 sequence: CASSLSVQGLNTGELFF. The CDR3 DNA reads as TGTGCCAGCAGCTTATCGGTACAGGGCTTGAACACCGGGGAGCTGTTTTTT.

This clonotype has ten or more counts. This sequence joins TRBV7-9 and TRBJ2-5; 9 bases align to TRBD2. CDR3 length: 15 amino acids. CDR1 is SEHNR, CDR2 FQNEAQ, per germline (reference sequence). The junction had 12 bases not matched to a gene; V was cut back by 4 bases and J by 9 bases. CDR3 protein: CASSSPPSGVWAQYF. The CDR3 nucleotides read TGTGCCAGCAGCTCCCCCCCTAGCGGGGTCTGGGCCCAGTACTTC.

This clonotype occurred a few times. The chain employs TRBV6-6 and TRBJ2-7; a weak D match, TRBD2 (6 bases). The CDR3 contains 15 residues. Germline CDR1 reads MNHNY; CDR2 reads SVGAGI (reference sequence). V was shortened by 5 bases and J by 2 bases, with 16 bases between the two germline ends. The CDR3 nucleotides read TGTGCCAGCAGTGATCCCGGACTACCTGCCTACGAGCAGTACTTC. It yields the protein CASSDPGLPAYEQYF.

This clonotype occurred many times. The chain employs TRBV29-1 and TRBJ1-1; 7 positions agree with TRBD1. V trimming: 4 bases; J trimming: 11 bases; junction bases outside the gene matches: 7. This CDR3 is 11 amino acids long. Germline V gene data show CDR1 as SQVTM and CDR2 as ANQGSEA. CDR3 amino acids: CSVASGGDAFF. DNA for the CDR3: TGCAGCGTTGCTTCAGGGGGTGACGCTTTCTTT.

The rearrangement links TRBV6-5 to TRBJ1-1; D possibly corresponds to TRBD1 (6 bases). Looked up from germline, CDR1 is MNHEY and CDR2 is SVGAGI. Deletions cut 0 bases from V and 3 bases from J, with 11 bases between. This CDR3 spans 15 amino acids. DNA of the CDR3: TGTGCCAGCAGTTACTCGGGAACAGGGTACACTGAAGCTTTCTTT. Encoded protein: CASSYSGTGYTEAFF.

A few counts support this clonotype. V is TRBV20-1 and J is TRBJ1-1; D call uncertain. The CDR3 sequence is 12 residues long. Germline assignment: CDR1 DFQATT and CDR2 SNEGSKA (reference sequence). V gave up 2 bases and J gave up 0 bases, with 4 bases separating them. CDR3 in DNA: TGCAGTGCTAGACAGCTGAACACTGAAGCTTTCTTT. The encoded protein is CSARQLNTEAFF.

The rearrangement uses TRBV9 and TRBJ1-6; a weak D match, TRBD1 (5 bases). There are 14 residues in the CDR3. V was cut by 4 bases and J by 10 bases, with 15 bases left in between. Germline-derived CDR1 and CDR2 are SGDLS and YYNGEE. The CDR3 sequence: CASSSWDAPSPLHF. CDR3 bases: TGTGCCAGCAGCTCCTGGGACGCGCCCTCACCCCTCCACTTT.